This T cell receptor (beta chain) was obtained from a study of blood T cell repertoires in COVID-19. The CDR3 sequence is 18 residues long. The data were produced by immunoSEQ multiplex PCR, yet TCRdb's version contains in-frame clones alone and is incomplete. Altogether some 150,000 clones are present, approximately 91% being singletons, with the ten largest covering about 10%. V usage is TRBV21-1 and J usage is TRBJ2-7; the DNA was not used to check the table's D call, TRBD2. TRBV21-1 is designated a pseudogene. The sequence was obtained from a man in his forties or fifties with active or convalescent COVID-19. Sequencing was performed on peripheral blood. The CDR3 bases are TGTGCCAGCAGCAACCAAAACCCGGGGGGGACCCCCTCCTACGAGCAGTACTTC. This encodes CASSNQNPGGTPSYEQYF.